This entry features one TCR beta chain sequence. Its antigen is unknown. This sample includes further DNA sequences coding for the same CDR3. Germline values: CDR1 DFQATT, CDR2 SNEGSKA (reference sequence). This CDR3 has 11 amino acids. V shed 3 bases and J shed 6 bases, with 9 bases lying between them. Deep was the level used in running the assay. Authors' data handling: Filtering differed, since immunoSEQ gave only junction sequences and no quality scores. Profiling relied on immunoSEQ multiplex PCR, and the TCRdb table lists in-frame clones only, not all of them. Clone size and the V and J calls come from that table; the DNA yielded D and trimming. Here the sample spans some 2,500,000 clones, about nine tenths being singletons. These data belong to a study of shared clonotypes between healthy human individuals. Study background: The study used three CD4 naive, three CD4 memory, two CD8 naive and one CD8 memory plate per donor.

Notes on the study in general: Some clonotypes were shared by all four sorted-subset donors, while others were not shared. The non-shared ones had lower generation probabilities than the shared ones.

The specimen was naive CD4+ T cells from PBMCs. Stated subset: CD45RA+ positively selected. The chain combines TRBV20-1 with TRBJ2-7; D gene ambiguous. The TCR comes from a man younger than 30 in good health. Some clones in this sample may be carry-over from other donors' samples. The CDR3 region has the DNA TGCAGTGCTAGGGGTGCAGGCGAGCAGTACTTC. It yields the protein CSARGAGEQYF.